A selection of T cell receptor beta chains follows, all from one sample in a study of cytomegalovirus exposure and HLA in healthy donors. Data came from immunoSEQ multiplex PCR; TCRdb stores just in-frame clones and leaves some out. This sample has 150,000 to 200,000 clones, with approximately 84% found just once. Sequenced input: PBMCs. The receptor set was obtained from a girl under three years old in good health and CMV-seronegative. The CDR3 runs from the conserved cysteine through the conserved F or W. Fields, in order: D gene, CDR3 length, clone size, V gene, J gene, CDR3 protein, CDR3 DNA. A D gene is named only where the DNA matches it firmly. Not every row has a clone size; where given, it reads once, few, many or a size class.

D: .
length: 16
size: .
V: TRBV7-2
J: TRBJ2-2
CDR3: CASSSTVFRNTGELFF
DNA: TGTGCCAGCAGCTCCACGGTCTTCCGTAACACCGGGGAGCTGTTTTTT

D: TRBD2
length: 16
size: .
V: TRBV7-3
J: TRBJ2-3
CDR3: CASSWVAGGLPHSQYF
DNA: TGTGCCAGCAGCTGGGTAGCGGGGGGGCTCCCCCATTCGCAGTATTTT

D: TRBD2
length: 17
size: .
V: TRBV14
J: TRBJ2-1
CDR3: CASSQGGSGRNYNEQFF
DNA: TGTGCCAGCAGCCAAGGAGGATCCGGGAGGAACTACAATGAGCAGTTCTTC

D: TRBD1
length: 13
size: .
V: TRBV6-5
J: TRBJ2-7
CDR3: CASSPRGGWEQYF
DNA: TGTGCCAGCAGTCCGAGAGGGGGCTGGGAGCAGTACTTC

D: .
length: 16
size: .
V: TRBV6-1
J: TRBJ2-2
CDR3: CASSEGRTTNTGELFF
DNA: TGTGCCAGCAGTGAGGGGCGGACAACGAACACCGGGGAGCTGTTTTTT

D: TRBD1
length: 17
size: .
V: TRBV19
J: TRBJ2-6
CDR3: CASSMRGLGPGANVLTF
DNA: TGTGCCAGTAGTATGAGGGGGCTGGGGCCTGGGGCCAACGTCCTGACTTTC

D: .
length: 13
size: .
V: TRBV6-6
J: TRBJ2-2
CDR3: CATSGLNTGELFF
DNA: TGTGCCACCTCCGGACTGAACACCGGGGAGCTGTTTTTT

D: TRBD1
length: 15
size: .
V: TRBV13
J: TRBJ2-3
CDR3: CASSADRGHTDTQYF
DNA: TGTGCCAGCAGCGCCGACAGGGGGCACACAGATACGCAGTATTTT

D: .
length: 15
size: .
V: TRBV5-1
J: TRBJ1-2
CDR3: CASSYLSGRSYGYTF
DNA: TGCGCCAGCAGCTATCTATCCGGGAGATCCTATGGCTACACCTTC

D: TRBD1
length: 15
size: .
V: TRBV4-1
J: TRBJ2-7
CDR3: CASSQVWTGEDEQYF
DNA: TGCGCCAGCAGCCAAGTTTGGACAGGGGAGGACGAGCAGTACTTC

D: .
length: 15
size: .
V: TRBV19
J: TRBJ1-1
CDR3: CASSISTAMNTEAFF
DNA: TGTGCCAGTAGTATCTCGACAGCTATGAACACTGAAGCTTTCTTT

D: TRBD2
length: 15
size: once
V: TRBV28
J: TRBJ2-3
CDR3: CASSLAGGPTDTQYF
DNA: TGTGCCAGCAGCTTAGCGGGAGGGCCGACAGATACGCAGTATTTT

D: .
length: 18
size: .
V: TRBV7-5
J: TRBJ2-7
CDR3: CVRSLVGLAGVSDYEQYF
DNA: TGTGTCAGAAGCTTAGTAGGACTAGCGGGAGTCTCGGACTACGAGCAGTACTTC

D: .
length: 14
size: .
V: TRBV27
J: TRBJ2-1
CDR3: CASPRSGIANEQFF
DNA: TGTGCCAGCCCCCGCTCAGGGATCGCCAATGAGCAGTTCTTC

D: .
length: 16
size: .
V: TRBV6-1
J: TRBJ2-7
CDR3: CASSEVGLVSSYEQYF
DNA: TGTGCCAGCAGTGAAGTTGGCCTCGTAAGCTCCTACGAGCAGTACTTC

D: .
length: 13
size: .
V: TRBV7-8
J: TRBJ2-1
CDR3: CASSARVFNEQFF
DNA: TGTGCCAGCAGCGCCCGGGTATTCAATGAGCAGTTCTTC

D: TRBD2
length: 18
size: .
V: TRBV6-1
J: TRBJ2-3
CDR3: CASSEVGGKTSAADTQYF
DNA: TGTGCCAGCAGTGAAGTAGGTGGGAAGACTAGCGCAGCGGATACGCAGTATTTT

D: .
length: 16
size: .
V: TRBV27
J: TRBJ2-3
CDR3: CASSLRWQGSTDTQYF
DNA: TGTGCCAGCAGTTTACGATGGCAGGGAAGCACAGATACGCAGTATTTT

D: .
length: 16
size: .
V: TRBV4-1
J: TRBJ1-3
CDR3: CASSQGTQNSGNTIYF
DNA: TGCGCCAGCAGCCAAGGAACACAGAACTCTGGAAACACCATATATTTT

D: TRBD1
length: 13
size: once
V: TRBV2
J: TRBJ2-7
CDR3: CARQGQGNHEQYF
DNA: TGTGCCAGACAGGGACAGGGTAACCACGAGCAGTACTTC

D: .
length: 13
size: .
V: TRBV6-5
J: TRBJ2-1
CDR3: CASRRDSNNEQFF
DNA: TGTGCCAGCAGGCGGGACTCAAACAATGAGCAGTTCTTC

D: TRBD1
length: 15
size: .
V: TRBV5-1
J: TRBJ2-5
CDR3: CASSLARGPRETQYF
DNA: TGCGCCAGCAGCTTGGCCAGGGGGCCGCGGGAGACCCAGTACTTC

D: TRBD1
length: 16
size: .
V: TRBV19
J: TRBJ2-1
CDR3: CASRSMGGTGGHEQFF
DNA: TGTGCCAGTCGTAGTATGGGGGGGACAGGGGGCCATGAGCAGTTCTTC

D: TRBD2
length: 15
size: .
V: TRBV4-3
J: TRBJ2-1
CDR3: CASSQGGSPYNEQFF
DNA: TGCGCCAGCAGCCAAGGCGGGAGCCCCTACAATGAGCAGTTCTTC

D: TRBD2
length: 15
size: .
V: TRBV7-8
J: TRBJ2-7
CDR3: CASSLGGSRPHEQYF
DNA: TGTGCCAGCAGCTTGGGCGGGAGTAGGCCCCACGAGCAGTACTTC

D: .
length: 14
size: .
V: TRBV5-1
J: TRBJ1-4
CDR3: CASSPTATNEKLFF
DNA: TGCGCCAGCAGCCCGACAGCAACTAATGAAAAACTGTTTTTT